This record concerns one T cell receptor beta chain sequence. Each CDR3 protein is one row after TCRdb ran MiXCR on the RT-PCR reads. The sample contains 800,000 to 1,000,000 distinct CDR3 sequences, under 20% of which appear only once. The data belong to a study of patients and donors after allogeneic stem cell transplantation. Sequenced material: blood, either unsorted or a sorted T cell fraction (not recorded which). The source is a human donor who was either an allogeneic HSCT recipient or a stem cell or donor lymphocyte infusion donor (not recorded which). It is not recorded whose cells these are; they may come from a transplant donor.

The CDR3: CASSPSPGTPLLSPLHF. In nucleotides, the CDR3 is TGTGCCAGCAGCCCCTCACCCGGGACTCCCTTACTTTCACCCCTCCACTTT. The V and J genes are TRBV4-2 and TRBJ1-6; TRBD1 might be the D (5 bases). Looked up from germline, CDR1 is LGHNA and CDR2 is YNFKEQ. This CDR3 comprises 17 residues. Trimming left V 4 bases short and J 9 bases short, with 22 bases between.